A single sample gave rise to the 8 T cell receptor beta chains below, sequenced in a study of chemoradiotherapy in HPV16-positive cancers. Clones were sequenced by immunoSEQ multiplex PCR, and TCRdb holds only the in-frame ones, with some missing. The repertoire holds fewer than 6,000 clones, with approximately 90% as singletons. The sequencing used blood, collected from a patient who underwent chemoradiotherapy. The source of these receptors is a human donor with HPV-associated anogenital cancer.

The chain couples TRBV7-8 to TRBJ2-5, with 7 bases lining up with TRBD2. This CDR3 is 16 amino acids long. Germline-derived CDR1 and CDR2 are SGHVS and FQNEAQ. Germline trimming cut 1 base from V and 3 bases from J; bases unmatched to any gene: 8. The CDR3 DNA is TGTGCCAGCAGCTTAGGAGCCGCGGGGGTGAAAGAGACCCAGTACTTC. It translates to CASSLGAAGVKETQYF.

The chain has TRBV5-6 and TRBJ1-1; maybe TRBD1 (6 bases). V was trimmed by 6 bases and J by 1 base, leaving 13 bases between them. This CDR3 region has 14 residues. Germline V CDR1 and CDR2: SGHDT, YYEEEE. CDR3 sequence: CASIRGQTNTEAFF. DNA of the CDR3: TGTGCCAGCATCAGAGGACAGACGAACACTGAAGCTTTCTTT.

This chain uses TRBV5-4 with TRBJ2-7; D is ambiguous. Looked up from germline, CDR1 is SGHNT and CDR2 is YYREEE (reference sequence). Trimming removed 0 bases from V and 6 bases from J, with 10 bases in between. The CDR3 runs 13 residues. In nucleotides, the CDR3 is TGTGCCAGCAGCTTGGTTAGGGCATCCGAGCAGTACTTC. This sequence encodes CASSLVRASEQYF. Drawing the rest from reference TRBV5-4 and TRBJ2-7, the complete variable domain is ETGVTQSPTHLIKTRGQQVTLRCSSQSGHNTVSWYQQALGQGPQFIFQYYREEENGRGNFPPRFSGLQFPNYSSELNVNALELDDSALYLCASSLVRASEQYFGPGTRLTVT.

The chain employs TRBV9 and TRBJ2-1; 8 bases match TRBD1. The CDR3 runs to 15 residues. The germline V gene encodes CDR1 SGDLS and CDR2 YYNGEE. V gave up 1 base and J gave up 3 bases; unmatched junction bases: 3. The chain's CDR3 is CASSVTTGDYNEQFF. CDR3 DNA sequence: TGTGCCAGCAGCGTAACGACAGGGGACTACAATGAGCAGTTCTTC.

The chain employs TRBV7-6 and TRBJ1-1; 7 nucleotides match TRBD1. The CDR3 extends over 15 amino acids. Germline trimming cut 5 bases from V and 3 bases from J; bases unmatched to any gene: 9. Per the germline V gene, CDR1 is SGHVS and CDR2 is FNYEAQ. CDR3 region: CASSPYRQGDTEAFF. CDR3 DNA sequence: TGTGCCAGCAGCCCCTACCGACAGGGCGACACTGAAGCTTTCTTT.

CDR3 sequence reads: CASRPQRARDTEAFF. The CDR3 bases are TGTGCCAGCAGACCGCAGAGGGCGCGGGACACTGAAGCTTTCTTT. V is TRBV6-1 and J is TRBJ1-1; unclear D gene. The CDR3 has 15 amino acids. V was clipped by 6 bases and J by 3 bases, with 17 bases between them. Germline V gene lookup returns CDR1 MNHNS and CDR2 SASEGT.

This chain uses TRBV4-1 with TRBJ2-2, with a possible D match to TRBD2 (7 bases). Trimming left V 0 bases short and J 2 bases short, with 19 bases between. This CDR3 region has 19 residues. In germline, CDR1 is MGHRA, CDR2 YSYEKL. CDR3 DNA: TGCGCCAGCAGCCAAGATGGCAGGGGAGGGACCAGCAACACCGGGGAGCTGTTTTTT. As protein: CASSQDGRGGTSNTGELFF.

The rearrangement uses TRBV27 and TRBJ1-5; D is unresolved. CDR1 is MNHEY and CDR2 is SMNVEV in the germline V gene (reference sequence). V shed 4 bases and J shed 4 bases, with 17 bases lying between them. The CDR3 sequence is 16 residues long. The CDR3, as DNA: TGTGCCAGCAGTTCCCCCTCACAGATGGGAAATCAGCCCCAGCATTTT. Protein sequence: CASSSPSQMGNQPQHF.